The rows below give T cell receptor beta chains drawn from one sample of a study of shared clonotypes between healthy human individuals. TCRdb's table, derived via immunoSEQ multiplex PCR, lists solely in-frame clones and lacks some. The data show 2 million to 2.5 million clones, approximately 95% seen once. The source material was naive CD4+ T cells from PBMCs. The source is a man younger than 30 in good health. Some clones in this sample may be carry-over from other donors' samples. The CDR3 runs from the conserved cysteine through the conserved F or W. D genes are given only for firm matches. Clone size is given for some rows only: seen once, a few or many times, or a class if the clone is expanded.

size	D	V	J	DNA	CDR3
few	TRBD1	TRBV28	TRBJ1-1	TGTGCCAGCAGTTCAGGGGGCGGCTTGAACACTGAAGCTTTCTTT	CASSSGGGLNTEAFF
.	.	TRBV30	TRBJ2-2	TGTGCCTGGAGTGTAGTCCTGGGTACGAACACCGGGGAGCTGTTTTTT	CAWSVVLGTNTGELFF
.	.	TRBV5-1	TRBJ1-1	TGCGCCAGCAGCTTGGCAGGCTACACTGAAGCTTTCTTT	CASSLAGYTEAFF
.	TRBD1	TRBV15	TRBJ2-6	TGTGCCACCAGCAAGGTGGGACAGGGGTTTCCTGGGGCCAACGTCCTGACTTTC	CATSKVGQGFPGANVLTF
.	.	TRBV5-1	TRBJ2-3	TGCGCCAGCAACCTAGACAGGCTCAGCACAGATACGCAGTATTTT	CASNLDRLSTDTQYF
.	.	TRBV11-3	TRBJ2-3	TGTGCCAGCAGCTTAGGAGTGGCAGGAGGCACAGATACGCAGTATTTT	CASSLGVAGGTDTQYF
.	TRBD1	TRBV19	TRBJ1-1	TGTGCCAGTAGTAATTTCAGGACAGGATCAACTGAAGCTTTCTTT	CASSNFRTGSTEAFF
.	TRBD2	TRBV29-1	TRBJ2-1	TGCAGCGTTGTACCGGGAGGCGCCGGAGAGCAGTTCTTC	CSVVPGGAGEQFF
.	.	TRBV10-3	TRBJ1-2	TGTGCCATCAGTGAGTCGATACTAACAGACCAAGTAGGAGGCTACACCTTC	CAISESILTDQVGGYTF
.	TRBD1	TRBV7-9	TRBJ1-4	TGTGCCGCAGGGGGAACTGGTGAAAAACTGTTTTTT	CAAGGTGEKLFF
.	.	TRBV5-4	TRBJ2-7	TGTGCCAGCAGCTCCGCTGGTCCTGGCCCCTACGAGCAGTACTTC	CASSSAGPGPYEQYF
.	.	TRBV19	TRBJ1-1	TGTGCCAAGTACAGGGCGACGGAGACTGAAGCTTTCTTT	CAKYRATETEAFF
.	TRBD2	TRBV28	TRBJ2-1	TGTGCCAGCAGTTTACACGGGAGGCCCTACAATGAGCAGTTCTTC	CASSLHGRPYNEQFF
.	.	TRBV6-5	TRBJ2-7	TGTGCCAGCAAGGGACATGGGTCTTCCTACGAGCAGTACTTC	CASKGHGSSYEQYF
.	.	TRBV10-3	TRBJ2-2	TGTGCCATCAGTGAGTCAACAGGGCGATCGAACACCGGGGAGCTGTTTTTT	CAISESTGRSNTGELFF
.	TRBD1	TRBV5-6	TRBJ2-7	TGTGCCAGCAGCCCCCCCCGGGACAGGGGAGGGGGCCCAAACGAGCAGTACTTC	CASSPPRDRGGGPNEQYF
.	.	TRBV5-1	TRBJ1-1	TGCGCCAGCCGTCAGGGGAACACTGAAGCTTTCTTT	CASRQGNTEAFF
.	.	TRBV30	TRBJ2-3	TGTGCCTGGAGTGGGGGCCCAGGACGCACAGATACGCAGTATTTT	CAWSGGPGRTDTQYF
.	.	TRBV18	TRBJ2-7	TGTGCCAGCTCACGGGATTACTCCTACGAGCAGTACTTC	CASSRDYSYEQYF
few	.	TRBV28	TRBJ1-1	TGTGCCAGCAGTCCGAGGAACACTGAAGCTTTCTTT	CASSPRNTEAFF
.	TRBD2	TRBV4-2	TRBJ2-5	TGTGCCAGCAGCCAGGATCTGACTAGCGGGAGTGAGACCCAGTACTTC	CASSQDLTSGSETQYF
.	TRBD2	TRBV28	TRBJ2-5	TGTGCCAGCAGACCCCCTGCCGTAGCGGGAGGGCGGTCAGAGACCCAGTACTTC	CASRPPAVAGGRSETQYF
.	TRBD2	TRBV9	TRBJ2-2	TGTGCCAGCAGCAGCTCCATCCGGGAGGGTCGGGAGCTGTTTTTT	CASSSSIREGRELFF
.	TRBD2	TRBV7-2	TRBJ2-3	TGTGCCAGCAGCCCTTCCGGACTAGCGGGAGTACTCGATACGCAGTATTTT	CASSPSGLAGVLDTQYF
.	.	TRBV30	TRBJ1-5	TGTGCCTGGAGTGTAGGCACCTATAGCAATCAGCCCCAGCATTTT	CAWSVGTYSNQPQHF
.	.	TRBV6-5	TRBJ1-1	TGTGCCAGCAGCCCCGGCGGGGCCCGGGAAGCTTTCTTT	CASSPGGAREAFF
.	TRBD2	TRBV11-3	TRBJ2-3	TGTGCCAGCAGCTTAGGACTAGCGGGAGGCACGCAGTATTTT	CASSLGLAGGTQYF
.	.	TRBV4-2	TRBJ2-3	TGTGCCAGCAGCCAAGAGGCGCGCGCCAGCACAGATACGCAGTATTTT	CASSQEARASTDTQYF
.	TRBD2	TRBV5-1	TRBJ2-5	TGCGCCAGCAGCTTGATAGCGGGAGGGAGGGAGACCCAGTACTTC	CASSLIAGGRETQYF
.	TRBD2	TRBV7-8	TRBJ2-7	TGTGCCAGCAGCTTAGTGGGACTAGCGGGGGTAAACGAGCAGTACTTC	CASSLVGLAGVNEQYF
.	.	TRBV28	TRBJ2-6	TGTGCCAGCAGTTGGGATAACGGACACTCCTCTGGGGCCAACGTCCTGACTTTC	CASSWDNGHSSGANVLTF
.	.	TRBV5-1	TRBJ2-3	TGCGCCAGCAGCTTAGCGCAGGGCAGAGATACGCAGTATTTT	CASSLAQGRDTQYF
.	.	TRBV27	TRBJ2-1	TGTGCCAGCACAATCAACCCGCAATATAATGAGCAGTTCTTC	CASTINPQYNEQFF
.	.	TRBV29-1	TRBJ1-5	TGCAGCGTTGCTGGGGCGGGGGCGAGCAATCAGCCCCAGCATTTT	CSVAGAGASNQPQHF
.	TRBD1	TRBV6-1	TRBJ1-1	TGTGCCAGCCCGACAGGGCGGGGACGAACAGCTTTCTTT	CASPTGRGRTAFF
.	.	TRBV5-1	TRBJ1-3	TGCGCCAGCAGCTTTGAGGGTGACACTGGAAACACCATATATTTT	CASSFEGDTGNTIYF
.	TRBD2	TRBV2	TRBJ2-3	TGTGCCAGCACCCGACTAGCGGGAGTAGGAGATACGCAGTATTTT	CASTRLAGVGDTQYF
.	.	TRBV28	TRBJ2-2	TGTGCCAGCAGTTTATCTGTGACCGGGGAGCTGTTTTTT	CASSLSVTGELFF
.	TRBD1	TRBV9	TRBJ1-4	TGTGCCAGCCGACAGGGACTTAATAATGAAAAACTGTTTTTT	CASRQGLNNEKLFF
.	.	TRBV28	TRBJ2-7	TGTGCCAGCAGTTTCCCTGCTCGACAAGGGCAGTACTTC	CASSFPARQGQYF
.	.	TRBV4-1	TRBJ2-1	TGCGCCAGCAGCCATCCCCCGAGGGCACCAGGCCTCTTCTTC	CASSHPPRAPGLFF
.	.	TRBV5-4	TRBJ2-1	TGTGCCAGCAGCTTGGCCGGGGTGCTGGGGGGAAATGAGCAGTTCTTC	CASSLAGVLGGNEQFF
.	.	TRBV30	TRBJ2-7	TGTGCCTGGAATCACGGTGTTAGGACCTACGAGCAGTACTTC	CAWNHGVRTYEQYF
.	TRBD2	TRBV2	TRBJ2-1	TGTGCCAGCAGTCTAGGACTAGCGCATTACAATGAGCAGTTCTTC	CASSLGLAHYNEQFF
once	TRBD1	TRBV7-3	TRBJ2-1	TGTGCCAGCAGCTTAACCCAGGGGACAGGGGAGTTCTTC	CASSLTQGTGEFF
.	.	TRBV28	TRBJ2-1	TGTGCCTGCTTGAGGAGTGGAAGCTCCTACAATGAGCAGTTCTTC	CACLRSGSSYNEQFF
.	TRBD2	TRBV30	TRBJ2-2	TGTGCCTGGAGCCCGATGTCTAGCGGCTACGTACACGAACACCGGGGAGCTGTTTTT	CAWSPMSSGYVHEHRGAVF
.	.	TRBV9	TRBJ2-2	TGTGCCAGCAGCGCCGGAGGGCGGCGCACCGGGGAGCTGTTTTTT	CASSAGGRRTGELFF
.	.	TRBV5-1	TRBJ2-1	TGCGCCAGCAGCTTGGGGAGTCTCTACAATGAGCAGTTCTTC	CASSLGSLYNEQFF
.	TRBD1	TRBV28	TRBJ2-7	TGTGCCAGCAGTCCTCCCGGGACAGGGGACTACGAGCAGTACTTC	CASSPPGTGDYEQYF
.	.	TRBV5-4	TRBJ2-1	TGTGCCAGCAGCCCAATCTCCTACAATGAGCAGTTCTTC	CASSPISYNEQFF
.	TRBD2	TRBV5-1	TRBJ2-5	TGCGCCAGCGGGGCTAGCGGGAGTACGAAGACCCAGTACTTC	CASGASGSTKTQYF